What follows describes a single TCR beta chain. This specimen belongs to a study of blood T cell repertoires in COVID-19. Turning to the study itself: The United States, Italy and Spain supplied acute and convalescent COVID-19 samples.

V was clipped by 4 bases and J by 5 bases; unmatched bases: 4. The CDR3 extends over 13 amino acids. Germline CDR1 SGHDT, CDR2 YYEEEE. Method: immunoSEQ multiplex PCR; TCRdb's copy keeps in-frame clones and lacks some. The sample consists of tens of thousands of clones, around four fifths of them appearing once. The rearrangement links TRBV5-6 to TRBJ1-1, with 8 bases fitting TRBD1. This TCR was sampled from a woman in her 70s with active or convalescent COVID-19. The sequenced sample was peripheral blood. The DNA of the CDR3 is TGTGCCAGCAGCGGACAGGGTAGGACTGAAGCTTTCTTT. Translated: CASSGQGRTEAFF. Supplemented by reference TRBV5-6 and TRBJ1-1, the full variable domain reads DAGVTQSPTHLIKTRGQQVTLRCSPKSGHDTVSWYQQALGQGPQFIFQYYEEEERQRGNFPDRFSGHQFPNYSSELNVNALLLGDSALYLCASSGQGRTEAFFGQGTRLTVV.